In this sample, the clone carrying this T cell receptor (beta chain) turned up once. Its target is not known. Compared with germline, one end of the junction differs, possibly owing to a read error. Beta-chain TCR CDR3 regions were amplified from RNA transcripts. RT-PCR with HTBI primers came first, then second-round multiplex PCR. MiXCR, run by TCRdb on the multiplex PCR reads, gives a single entry per CDR3 protein. The sample has 650,000 to 800,000 distinct CDR3 sequences; over 40% are singletons. The sample originates from a study of Graves' ophthalmopathy and Graves' hyperthyroidism. Study-wide results and caveats: Most thyroid clonotypes with frequency above 0.001 were detected in blood too.

This CDR3 contains 14 residues. The V gene's germline CDR1 is MGHDK and CDR2 SYGVNS. Under 3 months in duration, the ophthalmopathy in affected donors had moderate-to-severe activity, CAS ≥3 and NOSPECS ≥4. Other autoimmune diseases, uncontrolled infections, pregnancy and lactation each led to patient exclusion. PBMCs were isolated by Ficoll-Paque density gradient centrifugation, using roughly 9.7 ml of fresh peripheral blood as the starting material. The receptor was derived from an adult man with Graves' ophthalmopathy. The source material was peripheral blood. This chain connects TRBV25-1 to TRBJ1-1, with TRBD1 matching 8 bases. The CDR3 DNA follows: TGCGCCAGCAGGAAAACAGGGGGACCCACTGAAGCTTTCTTT. Its protein is CASRKTGGPTEAFF.